The 9 T cell receptor beta chains below come from one sample, sequenced in a study of T-cell reconstitution after alpha-beta-depleted transplantation in children. TCRbeta library construction was performed incorporating unique molecular identifiers. TCRdb independently ran MiXCR on the PCR reads; one entry per CDR3 protein. The data show fewer than 1 million distinct CDR3 sequences, 15% to 20% seen once. This sample comprised PBMCs, mostly from graft donor cells, obtained 360 days after TCRalphabeta/CD19-depleted stem cell transplant. These receptor sequences come from a male patient under 18 who had a stem cell transplant for acute lymphoblastic leukemia, so the T cells may come from the graft donor.

This chain uses TRBV24-1 with TRBJ2-3; D is ambiguous. V lost 6 bases to trimming and J lost 1 base, with 10 bases between them. Germline V lookup: CDR1 KGHDR, CDR2 SFDVKD. CDR3 size: 14 residues. The CDR3 sequence is CATSTTAGTDTQYF. CDR3 bases: TGTGCCACCAGTACCACCGCGGGCACAGATACGCAGTATTTT.

This clonotype was seen only a few times. This chain links TRBV12-3 or TRBV12-4 with TRBJ2-5; possibly TRBD1 for D (6 bases). Trimming stripped 6 bases from V and 5 bases from J, with 16 bases between. The CDR3 runs to 14 residues. The DNA for the CDR3 is TGTGCCAGCAGATTACAGGGTTTGAGGGAGACCCAGTACTTC. Encoded protein: CASRLQGLRETQYF.

This clonotype was seen a handful of times. The chain links TRBV12-3 or TRBV12-4 to TRBJ1-4; 9 nucleotides align to TRBD1. The CDR3 contains 16 residues. The V gene end was trimmed by 6 bases and the J gene end by 3 bases; junction bases not matched to a gene: 8. The CDR3 is CASSLGRTGANEKLFF. In DNA, the CDR3 is TGTGCCAGCAGCTTGGGGCGGACAGGGGCTAATGAAAAACTGTTTTTT.

The V and J genes are TRBV5-5 and TRBJ1-2, with TRBD1 identical over 12 bases. V was clipped by 2 bases and J by 4 bases; unmatched bases: 6. The CDR3 is 16 amino acids. The germline CDR1 and CDR2 sequences are SGHKS and YYEKEE (reference sequence). CDR3 region: CASSFRDRGRGYGYTF. The DNA of the CDR3 is TGTGCCAGCAGCTTCCGGGACAGGGGGCGCGGCTATGGCTACACCTTC.

The rearrangement uses TRBV15 and TRBJ2-6; tentative D call: TRBD2 (5 bases). Trimming took off 3 bases at V and 0 bases at J, with 15 bases between the two ends. The germline gives CDR1 LNHNV, CDR2 YYDKDF (reference sequence). This CDR3 spans 18 amino acids. This CDR3 reads CATSSLRARFSGANVLTF. Here the CDR3 DNA reads TGTGCCACCAGCAGCCTGCGGGCACGGTTCTCTGGGGCCAACGTCCTGACTTTC.

This chain links TRBV29-1 with TRBJ2-1; D gene unclear. Germline CDR1 is SQVTM and CDR2 is ANQGSEA. CDR3 length: 13 amino acids. Trimming took off 0 bases at V and 8 bases at J, with 11 bases between the two ends. CDR3 sequence reads: CSVEDLRFDEQFF. The CDR3 DNA reads as TGCAGCGTTGAAGATCTCAGGTTCGATGAGCAGTTCTTC.

The CDR3 nucleotides are TGCAGCGTTGTCGTAGCGGGCGGGGAGGTGCCCCAGCATTTT. This encodes CSVVVAGGEVPQHF. This chain uses TRBV29-1 with TRBJ1-5; no reliable D call. V lost 4 bases to trimming and J lost 9 bases, with 19 bases between them. The CDR3 is 14 amino acids. The germline CDR1 and CDR2 sequences are SQVTM and ANQGSEA.

In this sample, this clonotype turned up a few times. The gene calls are TRBV4-1 and TRBJ2-7, with D perhaps matching TRBD1 or TRBD2 (6 bases each). The V gene lost 3 bases and the J gene lost 2 bases, with 17 bases spanning the gap. The CDR3 extends over 16 amino acids. Germline CDR1 MGHRA, CDR2 YSYEKL. The chain's CDR3 is CASSHPPGAVPYEQYF. The CDR3 region has the DNA TGCGCCAGCAGCCATCCCCCGGGGGCTGTGCCCTACGAGCAGTACTTC.

In its sample, this clonotype was seen a few times. This sequence joins TRBV7-9 and TRBJ2-6; D unclear. V lost 6 bases to trimming and J lost 2 bases, with 14 bases between them. CDR3 length equals 16 residues. In germline, CDR1 is SEHNR, CDR2 FQNEAQ (reference sequence). For the CDR3, the DNA is TGTGCCAGCAGTAATTCGGTAATTGCTGGGGCCAACGTCCTGACTTTC. Its protein product is CASSNSVIAGANVLTF. Together with reference TRBV7-9 and TRBJ2-6, the CDR3 gives the full variable domain: DTGVSQNPRHKITKRGQNVTFRCDPISEHNRLYWYRQTLGQGPEFLTYFQNEAQLEKSRLLSDRFSAERPKGSFSTLEIQRTEQGDSAMYLCASSNSVIAGANVLTFGAGSRLTVL.